The T cell receptor (beta chain) under discussion was sequenced for a study of cytomegalovirus exposure and HLA in healthy donors. Findings of the study overall: Rarity characterized most TCR sequences, yet some public TCRs appeared in many donors. Of the V segments, some could not be distinguished, including TRBV6-2 and TRBV6-3, and were excluded.

The study ran its PCR with 60 Vbeta and 13 Jbeta primers. TCRdb keeps only in-frame clones here, not all; method: immunoSEQ multiplex PCR. Seen here are fewer than 130,000 clones, around four fifths observed once, and the top ten hold around 3%. Unrecorded immune exposure was likely among donors, who were nominally healthy when sampled. This clone was detected only a few times. The antigen is not known. From germline, CDR1 is MNHEY and CDR2 SMNVEV (reference sequence). V was clipped by 8 bases and J by 0 bases, with 17 bases between them. The CDR3 has 16 amino acids. The receptor comes from a woman aged 55-70 years in good health and CMV-seropositive. The sequenced material came from PBMCs. The chain has TRBV27 and TRBJ1-3; no clear D gene. CDR3 coding DNA: TGTGCCAGCGGACTATTAGGAGGGTACTCTGGAAACACCATATATTTT. Translated: CASGLLGGYSGNTIYF.